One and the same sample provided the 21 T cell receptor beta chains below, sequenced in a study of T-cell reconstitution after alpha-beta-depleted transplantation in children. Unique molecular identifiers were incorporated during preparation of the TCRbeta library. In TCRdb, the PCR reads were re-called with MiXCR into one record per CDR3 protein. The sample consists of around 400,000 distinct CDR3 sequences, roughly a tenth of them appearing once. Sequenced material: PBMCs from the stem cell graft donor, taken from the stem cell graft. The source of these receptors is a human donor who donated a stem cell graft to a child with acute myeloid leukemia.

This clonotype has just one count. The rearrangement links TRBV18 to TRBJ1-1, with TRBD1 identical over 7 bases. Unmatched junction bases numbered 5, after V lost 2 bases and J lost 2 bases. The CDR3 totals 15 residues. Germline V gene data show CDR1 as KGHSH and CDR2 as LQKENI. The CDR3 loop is CASSPSGTANTEAFF. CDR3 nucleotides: TGTGCCAGCTCACCATCCGGGACAGCTAACACTGAAGCTTTCTTT.

The CDR3: CSVREGSYNSPLHF. CDR3 DNA: TGCAGCGTTCGGGAGGGCTCCTATAATTCACCCCTCCACTTT. The V gene is TRBV29-1, the J gene TRBJ1-6; D remains unclear. CDR1 is SQVTM, CDR2 ANQGSEA, per germline. The germline V and J ends were trimmed by 5 bases and 0 bases, with 8 bases remaining between them. This CDR3 contains 14 residues.

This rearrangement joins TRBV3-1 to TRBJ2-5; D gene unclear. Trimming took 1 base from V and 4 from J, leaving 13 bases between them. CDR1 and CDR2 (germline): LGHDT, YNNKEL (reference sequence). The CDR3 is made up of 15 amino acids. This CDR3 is CASSQAVAVGETQYF. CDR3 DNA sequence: TGTGCCAGCAGCCAAGCAGTCGCTGTGGGAGAGACCCAGTACTTC.

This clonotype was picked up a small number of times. Here the CDR3 DNA reads TGTGCCAGCTCACCGGGGGGCTCCGGGGATACGCAGTATTTT. Protein sequence: CASSPGGSGDTQYF. This chain joins TRBV18 and TRBJ2-3; either TRBD1 or TRBD2 may supply D (6 bases each). Trimming removed 3 bases from V and 6 bases from J, with 13 bases in between. The CDR3 is made up of 14 amino acids. Germline V gene lookup returns CDR1 KGHSH and CDR2 LQKENI.

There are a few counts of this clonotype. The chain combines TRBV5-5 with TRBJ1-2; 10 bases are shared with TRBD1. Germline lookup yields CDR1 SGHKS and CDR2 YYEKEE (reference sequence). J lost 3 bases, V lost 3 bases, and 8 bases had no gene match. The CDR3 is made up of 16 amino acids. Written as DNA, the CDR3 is TGTGCCAGCAGCTCGTTCCCCGGACAGGGGGACTATGGCTACACCTTC. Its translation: CASSSFPGQGDYGYTF.

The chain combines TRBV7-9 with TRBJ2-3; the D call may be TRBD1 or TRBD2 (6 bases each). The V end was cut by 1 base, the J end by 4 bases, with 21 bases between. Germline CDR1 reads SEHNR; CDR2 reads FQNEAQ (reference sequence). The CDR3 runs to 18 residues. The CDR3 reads CASSLEGLTGKGADTQYF. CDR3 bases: TGTGCCAGCAGCTTAGAGGGACTGACGGGGAAGGGGGCAGATACGCAGTATTTT.

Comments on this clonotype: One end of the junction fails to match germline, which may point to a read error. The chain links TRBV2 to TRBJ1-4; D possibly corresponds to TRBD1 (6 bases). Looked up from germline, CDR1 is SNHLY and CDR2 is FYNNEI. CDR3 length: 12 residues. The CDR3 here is CASSTLDRQVAF. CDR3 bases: TGTGCCAGCAGTACTCTCGATCGACAGGTAGCTTTT. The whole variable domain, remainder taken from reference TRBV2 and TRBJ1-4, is EPEVTQTPSHQVTQMGQEVILRCVPISNHLYFYWYRQILGQKVEFLVSFYNNEISEKSEIFDDQFSVERPDGSNFTLKIRSTKLEDSAMYFCASSTLDRQVAFGSGTQLSVL.

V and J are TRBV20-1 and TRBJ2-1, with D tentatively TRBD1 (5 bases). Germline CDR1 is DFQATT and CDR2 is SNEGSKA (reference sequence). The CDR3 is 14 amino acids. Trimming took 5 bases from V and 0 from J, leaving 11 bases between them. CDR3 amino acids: CSAADRYSYNEQFF. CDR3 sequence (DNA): TGCAGTGCTGCTGACAGATACTCCTACAATGAGCAGTTCTTC.

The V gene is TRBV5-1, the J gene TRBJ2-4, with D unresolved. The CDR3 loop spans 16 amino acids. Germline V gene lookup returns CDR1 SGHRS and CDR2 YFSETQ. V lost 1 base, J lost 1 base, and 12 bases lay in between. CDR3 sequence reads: CASSLLTGGAKNIQYF. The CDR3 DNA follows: TGCGCCAGCAGCTTGTTAACGGGTGGGGCCAAAAACATTCAGTACTTC.

This CDR3 is CSARPISTDTQYF. CDR3 in DNA: TGCAGTGCTAGACCTATCAGCACAGATACGCAGTATTTT. This sequence joins TRBV20-1 and TRBJ2-3; D is unresolved. Germline CDR1 DFQATT, CDR2 SNEGSKA (reference sequence). Trimming shortened V by 2 bases and J by 0 bases, and 6 bases separated the two germline ends. This CDR3 spans 13 amino acids.

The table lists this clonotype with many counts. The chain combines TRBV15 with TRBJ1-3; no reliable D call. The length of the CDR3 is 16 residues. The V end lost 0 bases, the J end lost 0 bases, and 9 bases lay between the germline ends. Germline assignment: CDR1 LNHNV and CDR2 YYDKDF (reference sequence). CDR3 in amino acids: CATSRDIGNSGNTIYF. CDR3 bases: TGTGCCACCAGCAGAGATATCGGTAACTCTGGAAACACCATATATTTT.

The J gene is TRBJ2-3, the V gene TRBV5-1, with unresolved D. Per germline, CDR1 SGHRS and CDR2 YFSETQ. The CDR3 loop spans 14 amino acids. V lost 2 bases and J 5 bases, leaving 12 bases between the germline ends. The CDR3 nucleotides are TGCGCCAGCAGCTTCGGCACCCCTCGAGATACGCAGTATTTT. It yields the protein CASSFGTPRDTQYF.

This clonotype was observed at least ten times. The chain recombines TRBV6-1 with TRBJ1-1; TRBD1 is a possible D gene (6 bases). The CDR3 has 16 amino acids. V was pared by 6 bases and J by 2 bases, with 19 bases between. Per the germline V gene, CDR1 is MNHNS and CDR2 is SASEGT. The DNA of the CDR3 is TGTGCCAGCAGCCGGCAGGGGAGGGGTGTTAACACTGAAGCTTTCTTT. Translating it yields CASSRQGRGVNTEAFF.

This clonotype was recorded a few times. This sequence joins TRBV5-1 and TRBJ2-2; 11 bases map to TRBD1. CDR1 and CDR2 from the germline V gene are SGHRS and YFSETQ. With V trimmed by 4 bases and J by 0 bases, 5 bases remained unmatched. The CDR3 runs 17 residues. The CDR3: CASSAKGQGANTGELFF. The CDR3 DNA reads TGCGCCAGCAGCGCGAAGGGACAGGGGGCGAACACCGGGGAGCTGTTTTTT.

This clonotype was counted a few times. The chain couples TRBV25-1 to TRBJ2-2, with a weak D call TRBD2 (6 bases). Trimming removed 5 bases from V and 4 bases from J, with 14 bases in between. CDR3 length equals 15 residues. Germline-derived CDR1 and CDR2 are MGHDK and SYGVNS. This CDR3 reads CASSNIVGSTGELFF. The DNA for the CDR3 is TGTGCCAGCAGTAATATCGTCGGGAGCACCGGGGAGCTGTTTTTT.

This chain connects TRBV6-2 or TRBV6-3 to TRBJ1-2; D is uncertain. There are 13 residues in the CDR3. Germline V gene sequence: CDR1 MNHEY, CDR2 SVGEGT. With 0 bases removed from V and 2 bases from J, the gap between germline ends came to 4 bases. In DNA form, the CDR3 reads TGTGCCAGCAGTTACTCAAACAACTATGGCTACACCTTC. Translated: CASSYSNNYGYTF.

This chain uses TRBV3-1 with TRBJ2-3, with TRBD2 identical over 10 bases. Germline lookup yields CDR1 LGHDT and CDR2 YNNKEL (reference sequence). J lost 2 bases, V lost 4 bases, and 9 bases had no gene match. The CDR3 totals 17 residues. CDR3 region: CASSPRIAGGYTDTQYF. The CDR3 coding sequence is TGTGCCAGCAGCCCCCGTATAGCGGGGGGATACACAGATACGCAGTATTTT.

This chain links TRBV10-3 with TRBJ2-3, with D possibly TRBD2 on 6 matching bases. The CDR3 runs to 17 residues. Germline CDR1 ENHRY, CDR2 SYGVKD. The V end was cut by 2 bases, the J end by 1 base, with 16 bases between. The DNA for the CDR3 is TGTGCCATCAGTGAGCCGACCGGGACTTTCGGCACAGATACGCAGTATTTT. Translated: CAISEPTGTFGTDTQYF.

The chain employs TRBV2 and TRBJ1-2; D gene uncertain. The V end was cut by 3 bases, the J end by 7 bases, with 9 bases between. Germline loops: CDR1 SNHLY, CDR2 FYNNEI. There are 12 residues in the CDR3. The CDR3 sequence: CASSEDTSGYTF. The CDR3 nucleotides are TGTGCCAGCAGTGAGGATACCAGTGGCTACACCTTC.

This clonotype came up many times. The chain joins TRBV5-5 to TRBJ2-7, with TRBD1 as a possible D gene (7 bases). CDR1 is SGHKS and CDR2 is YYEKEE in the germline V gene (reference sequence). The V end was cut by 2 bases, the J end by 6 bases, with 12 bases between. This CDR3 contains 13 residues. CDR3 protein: CASSFRQGGEQYV. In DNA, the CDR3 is TGTGCCAGCAGCTTCCGACAGGGAGGCGAGCAGTACGTC.

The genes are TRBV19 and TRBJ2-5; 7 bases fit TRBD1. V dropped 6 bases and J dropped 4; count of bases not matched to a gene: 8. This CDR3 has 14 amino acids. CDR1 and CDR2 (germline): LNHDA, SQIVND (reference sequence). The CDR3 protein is CASRVTGSAETQYF. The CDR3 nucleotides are TGTGCCAGTAGGGTGACAGGGAGCGCAGAGACCCAGTACTTC. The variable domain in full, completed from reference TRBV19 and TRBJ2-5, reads DGGITQSPKYLFRKEGQNVTLSCEQNLNHDAMYWYRQDPGQGLRLIYYSQIVNDFQKGDIAEGYSVSREKKESFPLTVTSAQKNPTAFYLCASRVTGSAETQYFGPGTRLLVL.